The rows below give T cell receptor beta chains drawn from one sample of a study of T cell responses to AZD1222 COVID-19 vaccine. Here immunoSEQ multiplex PCR was the method, and the copy in TCRdb shows in-frame clones only, minus some. The repertoire shows over 130,000 clones; the top ten hold about 2.2%. Sequencing used peripheral blood. The receptor set was obtained from an adult in good health. The CDR3 runs from the conserved cysteine through the conserved F or W. Fields, in order: V gene, D gene, J gene, CDR3 DNA, CDR3 protein. A D gene is named only where the DNA matches it firmly.

v_gene: TRBV7-9; d_gene: -; j_gene: TRBJ2-1; CDR3nt: TGTGCCAGCAGCTCACAGGGATACAATGAGCAGTTCTTC; CDR3aa: CASSSQGYNEQFF
v_gene: TRBV30; d_gene: -; j_gene: TRBJ2-1; CDR3nt: TGTGCCTGGAGTGTACATGGGGTGTTTACGGCTACGGGCAATGAGCAGTTCTTC; CDR3aa: CAWSVHGVFTATGNEQFF
v_gene: TRBV5-1; d_gene: TRBD2; j_gene: TRBJ2-5; CDR3nt: TGCGCCAGCAGCTTTAGCGGGGGGGCCCGGGAGACCCAGTACTTC; CDR3aa: CASSFSGGARETQYF
v_gene: TRBV7-8; d_gene: TRBD2; j_gene: TRBJ2-3; CDR3nt: TGTGCCAGCAGCTCCCGGGAGGTGGGGATCGGACATCATACGCAGTATTTT; CDR3aa: CASSSREVGIGHHTQYF
v_gene: TRBV2; d_gene: -; j_gene: TRBJ1-4; CDR3nt: TGTGCCAGCCGCCCCCGGGGAGAAAAACTGTTTTTT; CDR3aa: CASRPRGEKLFF
v_gene: TRBV19; d_gene: TRBD1; j_gene: TRBJ1-2; CDR3nt: TGTGCCAGTAGTATGGGACAGGCCCCAAACTATGGCTACACCTTC; CDR3aa: CASSMGQAPNYGYTF
v_gene: TRBV2; d_gene: -; j_gene: TRBJ1-2; CDR3nt: TGTGCCAGCAGTGTTCTGGGCTCAAGTGGCTACACCTTC; CDR3aa: CASSVLGSSGYTF
v_gene: TRBV10-3; d_gene: TRBD2; j_gene: TRBJ2-1; CDR3nt: TGTGCCATCAGTGGGGGGGGGATTGGGAATGAGCAGTTCTTC; CDR3aa: CAISGGGIGNEQFF
v_gene: TRBV7-2; d_gene: -; j_gene: TRBJ2-1; CDR3nt: TGTGCCAGCAGCTTAGGACCCGAGGGCTACAATGAGCAGTTCTTC; CDR3aa: CASSLGPEGYNEQFF
v_gene: TRBV15; d_gene: -; j_gene: TRBJ2-7; CDR3nt: TGTGCCACCAGCTCAGGGATCCACTACGAGCAGTACTTC; CDR3aa: CATSSGIHYEQYF
v_gene: TRBV4-2; d_gene: -; j_gene: TRBJ2-7; CDR3nt: TGTGCCAGCAGCCCAGGGGGGCCCTACGAGCAGTACTTC; CDR3aa: CASSPGGPYEQYF
v_gene: TRBV4-1; d_gene: -; j_gene: TRBJ1-2; CDR3nt: TGCGCCAGCAGCCAAGAGCCAGGGCAGGGCATCGGATATGGCTACACCTTC; CDR3aa: CASSQEPGQGIGYGYTF
v_gene: TRBV29-1; d_gene: TRBD1; j_gene: TRBJ1-2; CDR3nt: TGCAGCGTTGTTGCAGGGGGGTCCTATGGCTACACCTTC; CDR3aa: CSVVAGGSYGYTF
v_gene: TRBV19; d_gene: TRBD1; j_gene: TRBJ1-1; CDR3nt: TGTGCCAGTAGCCTCCTCCGGGACAGTGAAGCTTTCTTT; CDR3aa: CASSLLRDSEAFF
v_gene: TRBV12-3/TRBV12-4; d_gene: -; j_gene: TRBJ2-5; CDR3nt: TGTGCCAGCAGATATCCCCTCCAAGAGACCCAGTACTTC; CDR3aa: CASRYPLQETQYF
v_gene: TRBV29-1; d_gene: -; j_gene: TRBJ1-3; CDR3nt: TGCAGCGTTGAGGTGGGGAACACCATATATTTT; CDR3aa: CSVEVGNTIYF
v_gene: TRBV5-1; d_gene: -; j_gene: TRBJ1-1; CDR3nt: TGCGCCAGCAGCCTCCGGGGTGTAGAGACTGAAGCTTTCTTT; CDR3aa: CASSLRGVETEAFF
v_gene: TRBV4-1; d_gene: -; j_gene: TRBJ1-2; CDR3nt: TGCGCCAGCAGCCATCCCGGGACAAACAACTATGGCTACACCTTC; CDR3aa: CASSHPGTNNYGYTF
v_gene: TRBV30; d_gene: -; j_gene: TRBJ1-4; CDR3nt: TGTGCCTGGAGTCAAAAGGGTGGGGGGCGAGAAAAACTGTTTTTT; CDR3aa: CAWSQKGGGREKLFF
v_gene: TRBV12-5; d_gene: TRBD1; j_gene: TRBJ1-5; CDR3nt: TGTGCTAGTGGTTTGGTACTTTTTGGCAGGGGGCGCAGGGAGGATCAGCCCCAGCATTTT; CDR3aa: CASGLVLFGRGRREDQPQHF
v_gene: TRBV18; d_gene: -; j_gene: TRBJ1-2; CDR3nt: TGTGCCAGCTCACTCGGCAGGGAGGAGGGCTACACCTTC; CDR3aa: CASSLGREEGYTF
v_gene: TRBV25-1; d_gene: -; j_gene: TRBJ1-5; CDR3nt: TGTGCCAGCAGTTCAGGTGGGGGTGGTAGACGCGGTCAGCCCCAGCATTTT; CDR3aa: CASSSGGGGRRGQPQHF
v_gene: TRBV15; d_gene: -; j_gene: TRBJ2-3; CDR3nt: TGTGCCACCAGCGGTTACCAGAAGGATACGCAGTATTTT; CDR3aa: CATSGYQKDTQYF
v_gene: TRBV5-1; d_gene: -; j_gene: TRBJ2-7; CDR3nt: TGCGCCAGCAGCTTGGTAGGCTACGAGCAGTACTTC; CDR3aa: CASSLVGYEQYF
v_gene: TRBV25-1; d_gene: TRBD1; j_gene: TRBJ1-2; CDR3nt: TGTGCCAGCAGAACGACAGGGCTCGTCGGAGGCTACACCTTC; CDR3aa: CASRTTGLVGGYTF
v_gene: TRBV19; d_gene: -; j_gene: TRBJ2-7; CDR3nt: TGTGCCAGTAGTATAGTTTCCCAGGATTCCGAGCAGTACTTC; CDR3aa: CASSIVSQDSEQYF
v_gene: TRBV11-3; d_gene: -; j_gene: TRBJ1-1; CDR3nt: TGTGCCAGCAGCTTAGCGGCGATTAACACTGAAGCTTTCTTT; CDR3aa: CASSLAAINTEAFF
v_gene: TRBV20-1; d_gene: -; j_gene: TRBJ2-7; CDR3nt: TGCAGTGCTAGAACCCACTACGAGCAGTACTTC; CDR3aa: CSARTHYEQYF
v_gene: TRBV15; d_gene: TRBD1; j_gene: TRBJ1-1; CDR3nt: TGTGCCACCAGCAGAGACCGGGACAGCAAAGCGCGTGGAGCTTTCTTT; CDR3aa: CATSRDRDSKARGAFF
v_gene: TRBV19; d_gene: -; j_gene: TRBJ1-2; CDR3nt: TGTGCCAGTAGTATACTACTGACGGCATCCCGAGCGGGCTACACCTTC; CDR3aa: CASSILLTASRAGYTF
v_gene: TRBV10-2; d_gene: -; j_gene: TRBJ1-2; CDR3nt: TGCGCCAGCAGTGAGAGGGAGGAGGGGTATGGCTACACCTTC; CDR3aa: CASSEREEGYGYTF
v_gene: TRBV4-3; d_gene: TRBD2; j_gene: TRBJ2-7; CDR3nt: TGCGCCAGCAGCCAACTTACAGGCGGGGGCTACGAGCAGTACTTC; CDR3aa: CASSQLTGGGYEQYF
v_gene: TRBV14; d_gene: -; j_gene: TRBJ1-1; CDR3nt: TGTGCCAGCAGCCAAGAGGCGGGAACGGGCACTGAAGCTTTCTTT; CDR3aa: CASSQEAGTGTEAFF
v_gene: TRBV5-1; d_gene: TRBD1; j_gene: TRBJ2-7; CDR3nt: TGCGCCAGCAGACAGACAGGGGCCTACGAGCAGTACTTC; CDR3aa: CASRQTGAYEQYF
v_gene: TRBV7-7; d_gene: -; j_gene: TRBJ2-1; CDR3nt: TGTGCCAGCAGCTCCACACCAGGGACTCTCAGAGAGCAGTTCTTC; CDR3aa: CASSSTPGTLREQFF
v_gene: TRBV7-9; d_gene: -; j_gene: TRBJ1-4; CDR3nt: TGTGCCAGCAGTCTTAGACAGGAGGCAACTAATGAAAAACTGTTTTTT; CDR3aa: CASSLRQEATNEKLFF
v_gene: TRBV7-8; d_gene: TRBD2; j_gene: TRBJ2-3; CDR3nt: TGTGCCAGCAGCTCGGCGGGGGTAGCGGATACGCAGTATTTT; CDR3aa: CASSSAGVADTQYF
v_gene: TRBV30; d_gene: -; j_gene: TRBJ1-3; CDR3nt: TGTGCCTGGAGTCGTCAGGGAATCTCTGGAAACACCATATATTTT; CDR3aa: CAWSRQGISGNTIYF
v_gene: TRBV28; d_gene: -; j_gene: TRBJ1-4; CDR3nt: TGTGCCAGCAAACGAGGGACACTGGGACTGTTTTTT; CDR3aa: CASKRGTLGLFF
v_gene: TRBV29-1; d_gene: -; j_gene: TRBJ1-2; CDR3nt: TGCAGCGTTGAATCCCTAAGGGTAGGGGGCTACACCTTC; CDR3aa: CSVESLRVGGYTF
v_gene: TRBV2; d_gene: TRBD1; j_gene: TRBJ2-7; CDR3nt: TGTGCCAGCAGACGGACAGGGGCGACCTACGAGCAGTACTTC; CDR3aa: CASRRTGATYEQYF
v_gene: TRBV5-6; d_gene: -; j_gene: TRBJ1-5; CDR3nt: TGTGCCAGCAGCTTGGGCGGTCCCGGACAGCCCCAGCATTTT; CDR3aa: CASSLGGPGQPQHF
v_gene: TRBV19; d_gene: TRBD1; j_gene: TRBJ1-5; CDR3nt: TGTGCCAGTAGTAGGACAGGGGCTGGCAATCAGCCCCAGCATTTT; CDR3aa: CASSRTGAGNQPQHF
v_gene: TRBV7-9; d_gene: -; j_gene: TRBJ1-1; CDR3nt: TGTGCCAGCAGCCCCTCGGCGGCAGCCCGAAGGGTGGGGAATACTGAAGCTTTCTTT; CDR3aa: CASSPSAAARRVGNTEAFF
v_gene: TRBV3-1/TRBV3-2; d_gene: TRBD1; j_gene: TRBJ1-2; CDR3nt: TGTGCCAGCAGCCGCAGACAGGGCTATAAAAACAACTATGGCTACACCTTC; CDR3aa: CASSRRQGYKNNYGYTF
v_gene: TRBV9; d_gene: TRBD1; j_gene: TRBJ2-1; CDR3nt: TGTGCCAGCAGCGTCGCAGGGGGCGCTTTCAATGAGCAGTTCTTC; CDR3aa: CASSVAGGAFNEQFF
v_gene: TRBV9; d_gene: TRBD1; j_gene: TRBJ1-5; CDR3nt: TGTGCCAGCAGCGGCCGGGACAGTTATCAGCCCCAGCATTTT; CDR3aa: CASSGRDSYQPQHF
v_gene: TRBV5-1; d_gene: TRBD1; j_gene: TRBJ1-6; CDR3nt: TGCGCCAGCAGTCTCATATGGGACAGGGCGAATTCACCCCTCCACTTT; CDR3aa: CASSLIWDRANSPLHF
v_gene: TRBV10-3; d_gene: -; j_gene: TRBJ1-1; CDR3nt: TGTGCCAGCAGAAAGGGCAGATTTGAAGCTTTCTTT; CDR3aa: CASRKGRFEAFF